This T cell receptor (beta chain) was captured in a study of blood T cell repertoires in COVID-19. Whole-study context: PBMCs, B-cell-depleted T cells, or T cells provided the cDNA or gDNA that made up the material.

In the original workflow: From reference gene primer amplification, estimates of nucleated cell counts were derived. The table came from immunoSEQ multiplex PCR; TCRdb's copy has only in-frame clones and leaves some out. That table gives V, J and clone size, and the DNA gave D and trimming. In the table there are about 88,000 clones, roughly nine tenths of which are singletons. Per the germline V gene, CDR1 is SGHNT and CDR2 is YENEEA. Trimming cost V 5 bases and J 5 bases; bases outside gene matches: 9. The CDR3 spans 16 residues. This TCR came from a human donor with active COVID-19. The donor label of this sample is uncertain. The specimen was peripheral blood. The V and J genes are TRBV11-3 and TRBJ2-2; 9 nucleotides match TRBD1. The CDR3 DNA reads TGTGCCAGCAGCGCGTGGGACAGGGAAGCGACCGGGGAGCTGTTTTTT. Translation: CASSAWDREATGELFF.